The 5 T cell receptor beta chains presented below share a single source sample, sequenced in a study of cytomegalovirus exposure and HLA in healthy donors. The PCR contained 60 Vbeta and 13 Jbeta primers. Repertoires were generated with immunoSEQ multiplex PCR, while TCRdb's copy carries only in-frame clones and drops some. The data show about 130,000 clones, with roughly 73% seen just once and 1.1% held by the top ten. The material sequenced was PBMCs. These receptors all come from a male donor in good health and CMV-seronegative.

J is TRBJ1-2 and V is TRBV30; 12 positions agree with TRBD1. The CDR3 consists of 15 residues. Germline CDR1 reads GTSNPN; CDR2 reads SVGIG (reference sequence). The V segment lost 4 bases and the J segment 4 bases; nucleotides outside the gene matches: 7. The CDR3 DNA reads TGTGCCTGGACACCCGGGACAGGGGGCGCCTATGGCTACACCTTC. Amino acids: CAWTPGTGGAYGYTF.

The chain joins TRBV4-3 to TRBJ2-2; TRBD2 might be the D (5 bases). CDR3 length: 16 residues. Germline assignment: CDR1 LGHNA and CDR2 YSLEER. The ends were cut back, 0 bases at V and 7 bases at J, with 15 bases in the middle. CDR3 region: CASSQDGAGRNGELFF. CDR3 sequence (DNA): TGCGCCAGCAGCCAAGACGGCGCGGGCCGGAACGGGGAGCTGTTTTTT.

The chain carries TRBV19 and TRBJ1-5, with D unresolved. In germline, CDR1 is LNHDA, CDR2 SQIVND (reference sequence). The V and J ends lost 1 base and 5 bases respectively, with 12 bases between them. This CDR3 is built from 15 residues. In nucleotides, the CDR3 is TGTGCCAGTAGTATAGGAGGTGGTACTGATCAGCCCCAGCATTTT. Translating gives CASSIGGGTDQPQHF.

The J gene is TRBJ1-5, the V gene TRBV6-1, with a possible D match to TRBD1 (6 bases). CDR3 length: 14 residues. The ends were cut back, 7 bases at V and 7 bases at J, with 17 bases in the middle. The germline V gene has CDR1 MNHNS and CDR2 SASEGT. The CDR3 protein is CASTSGGIGQPQHF. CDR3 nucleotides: TGTGCCAGCACCTCGGGGGGCATAGGACAGCCCCAGCATTTT.

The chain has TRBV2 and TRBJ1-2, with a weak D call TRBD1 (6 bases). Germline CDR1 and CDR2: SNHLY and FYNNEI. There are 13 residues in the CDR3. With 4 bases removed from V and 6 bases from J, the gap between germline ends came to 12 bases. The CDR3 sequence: CASSAETGHGYTF. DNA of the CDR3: TGTGCCAGCAGTGCCGAGACAGGACATGGCTACACCTTC.